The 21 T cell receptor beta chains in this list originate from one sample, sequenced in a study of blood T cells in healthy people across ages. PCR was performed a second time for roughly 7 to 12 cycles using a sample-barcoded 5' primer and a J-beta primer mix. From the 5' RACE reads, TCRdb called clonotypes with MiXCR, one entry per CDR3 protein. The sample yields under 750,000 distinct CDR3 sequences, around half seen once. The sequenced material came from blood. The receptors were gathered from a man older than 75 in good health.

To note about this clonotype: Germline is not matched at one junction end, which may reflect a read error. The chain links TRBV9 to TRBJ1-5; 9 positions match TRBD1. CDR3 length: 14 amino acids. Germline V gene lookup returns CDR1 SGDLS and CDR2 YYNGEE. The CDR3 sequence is CAGSTGTGNQPQHF. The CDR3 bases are TGTGCCGGCAGCACCGGGACAGGGAATCAGCCCCAGCATTTT.

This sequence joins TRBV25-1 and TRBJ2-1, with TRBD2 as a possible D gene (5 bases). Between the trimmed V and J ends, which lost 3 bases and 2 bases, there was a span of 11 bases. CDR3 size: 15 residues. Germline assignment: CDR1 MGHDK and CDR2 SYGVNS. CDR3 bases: TGTGCCAGCAGTGAGCGAGTAGCGACCTACAATGAGCAGTTCTTC. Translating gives CASSERVATYNEQFF.

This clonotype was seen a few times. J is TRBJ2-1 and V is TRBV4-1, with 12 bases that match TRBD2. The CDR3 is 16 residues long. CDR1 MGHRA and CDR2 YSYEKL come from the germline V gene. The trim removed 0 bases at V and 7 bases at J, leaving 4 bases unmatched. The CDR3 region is CASSQDRLAGENEQFF. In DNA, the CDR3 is TGCGCCAGCAGCCAAGATCGACTAGCGGGAGAGAATGAGCAGTTCTTC.

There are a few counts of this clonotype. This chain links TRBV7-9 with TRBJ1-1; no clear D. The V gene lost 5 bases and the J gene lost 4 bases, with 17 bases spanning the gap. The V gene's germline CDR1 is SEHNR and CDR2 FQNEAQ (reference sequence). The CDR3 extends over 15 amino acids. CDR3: CASSLPGGRGTEAFF. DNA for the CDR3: TGTGCCAGCAGCCTCCCCGGAGGGCGAGGCACTGAAGCTTTCTTT.

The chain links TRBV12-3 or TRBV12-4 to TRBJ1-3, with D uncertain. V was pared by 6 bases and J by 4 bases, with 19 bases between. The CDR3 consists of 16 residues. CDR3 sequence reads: CASRATDSVKGNTIYF. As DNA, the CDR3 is TGTGCCAGCAGGGCGACGGATTCCGTAAAGGGAAACACCATATATTTT.

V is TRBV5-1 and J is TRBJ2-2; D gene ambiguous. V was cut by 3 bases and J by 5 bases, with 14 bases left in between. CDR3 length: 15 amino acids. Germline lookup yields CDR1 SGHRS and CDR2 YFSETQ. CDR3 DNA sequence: TGCGCCAGCAGCTCTGGGAACACCCGAACCGGGGAGCTGTTTTTT. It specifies CASSSGNTRTGELFF. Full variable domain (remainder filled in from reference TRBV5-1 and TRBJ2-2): KAGVTQTPRYLIKTRGQQVTLSCSPISGHRSVSWYQQTPGQGLQFLFEYFSETQRNKGNFPGRFSGRQFSNSRSEMNVSTLELGDSALYLCASSSGNTRTGELFFGEGSRLTVL.

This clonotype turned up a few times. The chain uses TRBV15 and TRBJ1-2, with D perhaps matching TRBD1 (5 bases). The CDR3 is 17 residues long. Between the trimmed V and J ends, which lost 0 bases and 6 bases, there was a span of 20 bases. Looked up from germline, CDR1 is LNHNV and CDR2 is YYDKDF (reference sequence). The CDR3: CATSRDIPRGRGDGYTF. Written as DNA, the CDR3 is TGTGCCACCAGCAGAGATATCCCCAGAGGGAGGGGAGATGGCTACACCTTC.

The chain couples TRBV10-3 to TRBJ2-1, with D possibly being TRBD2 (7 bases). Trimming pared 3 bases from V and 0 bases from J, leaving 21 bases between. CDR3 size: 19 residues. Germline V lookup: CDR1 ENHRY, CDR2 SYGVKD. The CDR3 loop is CAISDLKGGGSGSYNEQFF. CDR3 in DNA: TGTGCCATCAGTGATCTGAAGGGAGGGGGATCAGGCTCCTACAATGAGCAGTTCTTC.

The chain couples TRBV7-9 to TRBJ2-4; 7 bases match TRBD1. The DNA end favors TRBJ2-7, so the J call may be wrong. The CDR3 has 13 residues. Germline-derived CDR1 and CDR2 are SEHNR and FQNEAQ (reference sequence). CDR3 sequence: CASSRQGRSEQYF. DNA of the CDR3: TGTGCCAGCAGCCGACAGGGAAGGAGCGAGCAGTACTTC.

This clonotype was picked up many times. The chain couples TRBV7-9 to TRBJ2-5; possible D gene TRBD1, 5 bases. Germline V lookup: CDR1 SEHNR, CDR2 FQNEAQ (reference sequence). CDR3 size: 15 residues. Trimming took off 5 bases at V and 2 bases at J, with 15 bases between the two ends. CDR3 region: CASSPRGAVQETQYF. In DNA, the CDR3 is TGTGCCAGCAGCCCCCGTGGGGCGGTACAAGAGACCCAGTACTTC.

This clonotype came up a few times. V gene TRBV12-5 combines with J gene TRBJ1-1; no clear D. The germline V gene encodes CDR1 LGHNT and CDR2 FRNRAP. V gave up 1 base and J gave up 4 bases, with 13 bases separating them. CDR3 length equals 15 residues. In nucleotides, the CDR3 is TGTGCTAGTGGTTTGGGTACTGGCAGGACCACTGAAGCTTTCTTT. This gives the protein CASGLGTGRTTEAFF.

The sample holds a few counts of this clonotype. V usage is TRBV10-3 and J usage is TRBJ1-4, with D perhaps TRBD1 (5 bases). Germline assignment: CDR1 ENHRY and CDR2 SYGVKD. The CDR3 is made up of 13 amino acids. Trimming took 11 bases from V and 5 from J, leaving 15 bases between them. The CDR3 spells CASRGHRNEKLFF. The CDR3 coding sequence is TGTGCCTCAAGAGGACATCGGAATGAAAAACTGTTTTTT.

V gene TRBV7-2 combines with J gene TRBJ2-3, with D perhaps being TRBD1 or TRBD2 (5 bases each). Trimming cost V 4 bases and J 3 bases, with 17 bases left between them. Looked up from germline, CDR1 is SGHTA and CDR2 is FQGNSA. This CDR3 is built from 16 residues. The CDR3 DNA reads TGTGCCAGCAGCTCTAGAGATGGGACCGGAACAGATACGCAGTATTTT. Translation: CASSSRDGTGTDTQYF.

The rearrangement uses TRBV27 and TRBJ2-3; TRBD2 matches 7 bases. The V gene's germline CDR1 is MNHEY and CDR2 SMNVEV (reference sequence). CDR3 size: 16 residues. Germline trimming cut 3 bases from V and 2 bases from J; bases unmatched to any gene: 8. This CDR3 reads CASSFRSSGYTDTQYF. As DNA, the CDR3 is TGTGCCAGCAGTTTTCGGTCTAGCGGCTACACAGATACGCAGTATTTT.

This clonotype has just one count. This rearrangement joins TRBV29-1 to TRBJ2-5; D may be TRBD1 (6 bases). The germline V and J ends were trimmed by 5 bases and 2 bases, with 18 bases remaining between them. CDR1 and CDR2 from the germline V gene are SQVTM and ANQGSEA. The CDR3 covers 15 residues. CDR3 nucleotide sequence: TGCAGCGTTAAGGGGGAACAGGCGGAACAAGAGACCCAGTACTTC. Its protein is CSVKGEQAEQETQYF.

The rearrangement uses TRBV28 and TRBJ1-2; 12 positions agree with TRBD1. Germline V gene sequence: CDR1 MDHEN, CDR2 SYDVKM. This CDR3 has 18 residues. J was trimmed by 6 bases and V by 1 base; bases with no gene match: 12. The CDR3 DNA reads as TGTGCCAGCAGTTTATCCGCTAACCGGGACAGGGGGCGCGATGGCTACACCTTC. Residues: CASSLSANRDRGRDGYTF.

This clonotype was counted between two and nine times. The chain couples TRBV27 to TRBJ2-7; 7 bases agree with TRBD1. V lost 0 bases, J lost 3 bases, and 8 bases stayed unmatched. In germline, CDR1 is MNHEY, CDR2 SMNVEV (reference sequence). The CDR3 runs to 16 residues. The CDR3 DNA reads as TGTGCCAGCAGTTTATCGAGGGCAGGGGGTAGCTACGAGCAGTACTTC. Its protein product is CASSLSRAGGSYEQYF.

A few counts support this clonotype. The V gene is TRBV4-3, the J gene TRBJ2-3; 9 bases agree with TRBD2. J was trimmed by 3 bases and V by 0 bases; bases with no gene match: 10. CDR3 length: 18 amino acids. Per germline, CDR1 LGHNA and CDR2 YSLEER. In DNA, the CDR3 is TGCGCCAGCAGCCAAGAGGTTCTAGCGGGGCGAACTACAGATACGCAGTATTTT. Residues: CASSQEVLAGRTTDTQYF.

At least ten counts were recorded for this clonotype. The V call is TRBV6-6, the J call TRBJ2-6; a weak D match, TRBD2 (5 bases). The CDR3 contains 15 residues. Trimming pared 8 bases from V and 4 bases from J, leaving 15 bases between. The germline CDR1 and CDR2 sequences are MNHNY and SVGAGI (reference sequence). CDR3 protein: CASATPGYGANVLTF. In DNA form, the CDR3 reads TGTGCCAGCGCAACCCCGGGATACGGGGCCAACGTCCTGACTTTC.

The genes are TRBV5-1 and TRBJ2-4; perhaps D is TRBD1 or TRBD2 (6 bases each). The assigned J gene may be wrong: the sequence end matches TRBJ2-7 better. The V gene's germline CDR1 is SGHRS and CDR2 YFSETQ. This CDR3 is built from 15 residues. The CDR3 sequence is CASSSMEGVTYEQYF. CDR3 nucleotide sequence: TGCGCCAGCAGCTCGATGGAGGGGGTTACCTACGAGCAGTACTTC.

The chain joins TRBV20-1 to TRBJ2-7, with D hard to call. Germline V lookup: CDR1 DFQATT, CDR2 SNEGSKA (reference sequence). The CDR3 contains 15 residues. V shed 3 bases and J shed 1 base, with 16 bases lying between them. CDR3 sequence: CSASFVHPGSYEQYF. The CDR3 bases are TGCAGTGCTAGTTTTGTGCACCCCGGATCCTACGAGCAGTACTTC.